The 11 T cell receptor beta chains below come from one sample, sequenced in a study of beta chain features in type 1 diabetes. Of the isolated RNA, all was reverse transcribed, and so the sequenced material was expressed TCRB transcripts. The protocol was immunoSEQ multiplex PCR, while the TCRdb copy is restricted to in-frame clones and leaves out a portion. The sample carries roughly 130,000 clones, roughly a tenth recorded once. Sequencing input: central memory CD4+ T cells from blood. The receptors were gathered from a man younger than 30 in good health.

The CDR3 loop reads CASSSGQGSSYNSPLHF. The CDR3 coding sequence is TGTGCCAGCAGCTCGGGACAGGGAAGCTCCTATAATTCACCCCTCCACTTT. The V and J genes are TRBV5-8 and TRBJ1-6; 9 bases agree with TRBD1. Trimming took 3 bases from V and 0 from J; bases not matched to a gene: 4. The length of the CDR3 is 17 residues. Per germline, CDR1 SGHTS and CDR2 YDEGEE. Together with reference TRBV5-8 and TRBJ1-6, the CDR3 gives the full variable domain: EAGVTQSPTHLIKTRGQQATLRCSPISGHTSVYWYQQALGLGLQFLLWYDEGEERNRGNFPPRFSGRQFPNYSSELNVNALELEDSALYLCASSSGQGSSYNSPLHFGNGTRLTVT.

This clone was counted only a few times. This chain joins TRBV7-2 and TRBJ2-5; D possibly corresponds to TRBD2 (5 bases). V was pared by 3 bases and J by 2 bases, with 13 bases between. The CDR3 contains 15 residues. Germline lookup yields CDR1 SGHTA and CDR2 FQGNSA. The CDR3 coding sequence is TGTGCCAGCAGCTTGAAGCGGACCAGTCAAGAGACCCAGTACTTC. This encodes CASSLKRTSQETQYF.

This clone turned up a few times. V usage is TRBV5-4 and J usage is TRBJ2-7; D is perhaps TRBD2 (6 bases). The CDR3 sequence is 13 residues long. The germline V and J ends were trimmed by 2 bases and 3 bases, with 9 bases remaining between them. Germline values: CDR1 SGHNT, CDR2 YYREEE (reference sequence). CDR3 amino acids: CASSFGLNYEQYF. The CDR3 region has the DNA TGTGCCAGCAGCTTCGGACTAAACTACGAGCAGTACTTC.

V usage is TRBV19 and J usage is TRBJ1-3; no clear D gene. The V end was cut by 0 bases, the J end by 7 bases, with 22 bases between. Germline V gene sequence: CDR1 LNHDA, CDR2 SQIVND (reference sequence). The CDR3 totals 18 residues. The CDR3 DNA reads as TGTGCCAGTAGTATAGAAGCGGCCGGGAGAGGAACGAGGAACACCATATATTTT. Protein product: CASSIEAAGRGTRNTIYF. Together with reference TRBV19 and TRBJ1-3, the CDR3 gives the full variable domain: DGGITQSPKYLFRKEGQNVTLSCEQNLNHDAMYWYRQDPGQGLRLIYYSQIVNDFQKGDIAEGYSVSREKKESFPLTVTSAQKNPTAFYLCASSIEAAGRGTRNTIYFGEGSWLTVV.

This clone was picked up a small number of times. The genes are TRBV9 and TRBJ2-5; TRBD2 matches 10 bases. The J call is uncertain, as TRBJ2-7 better fits the DNA end. The length of the CDR3 is 14 residues. Per the germline V gene, CDR1 is SGDLS and CDR2 is YYNGEE. CDR3 amino acids: CASSAAGGSYEQYF. CDR3 nucleotide sequence: TGTGCCAGCAGCGCAGCGGGGGGGTCCTACGAGCAGTACTTC.

The V gene is TRBV5-6, the J gene TRBJ1-1, with TRBD1 matching over 8 bases. V was clipped by 4 bases and J by 3 bases; unmatched bases: 8. Per germline, CDR1 SGHDT and CDR2 YYEEEE. This CDR3 region has 15 residues. In DNA form, the CDR3 reads TGTGCCAGCAGCAGACCCAGGGGGCCGGACACTGAAGCTTTCTTT. This sequence encodes CASSRPRGPDTEAFF.

This chain joins TRBV7-8 and TRBJ2-7, with 7 bases aligning to TRBD1. Germline V lookup: CDR1 SGHVS, CDR2 FQNEAQ. This CDR3 is built from 14 residues. V trimming: 1 base; J trimming: 7 bases; junction bases outside the gene matches: 7. The chain's CDR3 is CASSLDEGAEEQYF. The CDR3 bases are TGTGCCAGCAGCTTAGACGAGGGGGCGGAGGAGCAGTACTTC. The complete variable domain, with remaining parts taken from reference TRBV7-8 and TRBJ2-7, reads GAGVSQSPRYKVAKRGQDVALRCDPISGHVSLFWYQQALGQGPEFLTYFQNEAQLDKSGLPSDRFFAERPEGSVSTLKIQRTQQEDSAVYLCASSLDEGAEEQYFGPGTRLTVT.

The rearrangement uses TRBV6-6 and TRBJ1-5; the D gene is possibly TRBD1 (6 bases). The V end lost 5 bases, the J end lost 2 bases, and 16 bases lay between the germline ends. Germline V gene sequence: CDR1 MNHNY, CDR2 SVGAGI (reference sequence). The CDR3 runs 16 residues. The CDR3 sequence is CASSQNAQGGNQPQHF. In DNA form, the CDR3 reads TGTGCCAGCAGTCAAAACGCACAGGGCGGCAATCAGCCCCAGCATTTT.

The rearrangement uses TRBV5-1 and TRBJ1-1; D is uncertain. CDR1 is SGHRS, CDR2 YFSETQ, per germline. This CDR3 is 13 amino acids long. V lost 4 bases and J 6 bases, leaving 13 bases between the germline ends. CDR3 DNA sequence: TGCGCCAGCAGCATCAAAGAGGGCCCTGAAGCTTTCTTT. This codes for CASSIKEGPEAFF.

The CDR3 nucleotides are TGTGCCATCAGTGAATCGGGGGGCGTCGAGACCCAGTACTTC. Its translation is CAISESGGVETQYF. V gene TRBV10-3 combines with J gene TRBJ2-5, with D possibly matching TRBD2 (7 bases). With 3 bases removed from V and 5 bases from J, the gap between germline ends came to 13 bases. Germline V gives CDR1 ENHRY, CDR2 SYGVKD. This CDR3 is built from 14 residues.

The rearrangement links TRBV6-5 to TRBJ2-7; maybe TRBD1 (7 bases). Germline loops: CDR1 MNHEY, CDR2 SVGAGI. The CDR3 is 15 residues long. V was cut by 6 bases and J by 7 bases, with 22 bases left in between. CDR3 nucleotides: TGTGCCAGCAGCTCGACGGCGGAGGGGGCGCGGGAGCAGTACTTC. Amino acids: CASSSTAEGAREQYF.